The 27 T cell receptor beta chains below come from one sample, sequenced in a study of T cell repertoires in cytomegalovirus infection. TCRdb redid the calling of the reads with MiXCR, one entry per CDR3 protein. The sample lists 49,000 or so distinct CDR3 sequences; under 20% were seen once. These TCRs are of unknown antigen specificity. The sample was CD8+ T cells from cultured PBMCs, taken from culture after CMV antigen stimulation. These receptors were obtained from a human donor in good health (CMV status not recorded). Some clones in this sample may be carry-over from other donors' samples.

The chain is built from TRBV10-3 and TRBJ2-2; 7 bases align to TRBD1. The CDR3 consists of 15 residues. CDR1 is ENHRY and CDR2 is SYGVKD in the germline V gene. J gave up 5 bases and V 3 bases, and 6 bases lay outside the gene matches. The CDR3 nucleotides read TGTGCCATCAGTGACGAGGGGGCTCTAACCGGGGAGCTGTTTTTT. Translation gives CAISDEGALTGELFF.

This clonotype was seen repeatedly, ten times or more. The chain employs TRBV4-1 and TRBJ2-1; possibly TRBD1 for D (6 bases). Trimming cost V 1 base and J 2 bases, with 12 bases left between them. This CDR3 comprises 16 residues. From germline, CDR1 is MGHRA and CDR2 YSYEKL. CDR3 sequence (DNA): TGCGCCAGCAGCCAAGGTGGGGGCACACCCTACAATGAGCAGTTCTTC. Translated: CASSQGGGTPYNEQFF.

This clonotype turned up a few times. The V and J genes are TRBV6-8 and TRBJ1-2; unclear D gene. V was shortened by 0 bases and J by 8 bases, with 13 bases between the two germline ends. Looked up from germline, CDR1 is MNHGY and CDR2 is SAAAGT. The CDR3 is made up of 14 amino acids. CDR3 nucleotides: TGTGCCAGCAGTTACTCGGCCCAGGTTGAGGGCTACACCTTC. The encoded protein is CASSYSAQVEGYTF.

The genes are TRBV12-3 or TRBV12-4 and TRBJ2-5; 10 nucleotides align to TRBD1. V dropped 6 bases and J dropped 5; count of bases not matched to a gene: 12. The CDR3 is 16 amino acids. CDR3 in amino acids: CASSTADRGERETQYF. In DNA, the CDR3 is TGTGCCAGCAGCACTGCGGACAGGGGGGAAAGGGAGACCCAGTACTTC.

This clonotype was detected a few times. The V and J genes are TRBV28 and TRBJ1-2; the D gene is possibly TRBD1 (6 bases). This CDR3 comprises 14 residues. V was cut by 3 bases and J by 3 bases, with 11 bases left in between. Germline-derived CDR1 and CDR2 are MDHEN and SYDVKM. In nucleotides, the CDR3 is TGTGCCAGCAGTTTGGGGGCGTTGGACTATGGCTACACCTTC. Translating gives CASSLGALDYGYTF.

In this sample, this clonotype turned up many times. The chain combines TRBV27 with TRBJ2-5; a possible D gene is TRBD1 (6 bases). Germline values: CDR1 MNHEY, CDR2 SMNVEV (reference sequence). The CDR3 runs to 14 residues. The ends were cut back, 4 bases at V and 0 bases at J, with 9 bases in the middle. DNA of the CDR3: TGTGCCAGCAGTTCCACAGGGAACCAAGAGACCCAGTACTTC. Its protein product is CASSSTGNQETQYF.

This clonotype was counted between two and nine times. The chain recombines TRBV6-2 or TRBV6-3 with TRBJ1-2, with D unclear. The CDR3 contains 11 residues. Germline lookup yields CDR1 MNHEY and CDR2 SVGEGT. Trimming left V 6 bases short and J 6 bases short, with 8 bases between. The DNA of the CDR3 is TGTGCCAGCAGCCCTGCCCATGGCTACACCTTC. Translating gives CASSPAHGYTF.

This clonotype has at least ten counts. J is TRBJ1-4 and V is TRBV12-3 or TRBV12-4; D uncertain. V was pared by 8 bases and J by 0 bases, with 16 bases between. The CDR3 is 16 residues long. CDR3 sequence reads: CASGGGRWPTNEKLFF. CDR3 in DNA: TGTGCCAGCGGAGGAGGCAGGTGGCCAACTAATGAAAAACTGTTTTTT.

With regard to this clonotype: Just one base apart from a much larger clone, this may be a read error. The V call is TRBV6-1, the J call TRBJ1-5; tentatively, D is TRBD1 (5 bases). The CDR3 is made up of 15 amino acids. CDR1 and CDR2 from the germline V gene are MNHNS and SASEGT. This CDR3 reads CTSSETRANNQPQHF. Here the CDR3 DNA reads TGTACCAGCAGTGAAACCAGGGCGAACAATCAGCCCCAGCATTTT.

This chain links TRBV29-1 with TRBJ1-2; TRBD1 agrees at 10 bases. V dropped 7 bases and J dropped 2; count of bases not matched to a gene: 7. There are 14 residues in the CDR3. CDR1 SQVTM and CDR2 ANQGSEA come from the germline V gene. The DNA for the CDR3 is TGCAGCGCCGAGGGACAGGGGACCAACTATGGCTACACCTTC. Its translation is CSAEGQGTNYGYTF.

This clonotype was seen ten or more times. The rearrangement links TRBV19 to TRBJ2-1, with D possibly being TRBD1 (5 bases). Trimming cost V 0 bases and J 9 bases, with 12 bases left between them. Germline CDR1 LNHDA, CDR2 SQIVND (reference sequence). The CDR3 is 14 amino acids. The DNA for the CDR3 is TGTGCCAGTAGTATAGATCTTTTTAGGGGTGAGCAGTTCTTC. It is translated as CASSIDLFRGEQFF.

This clonotype was counted many times. The CDR3 region has the DNA TGTGCCAGCAGGACAGGGGGTAATTACGAGCAGTACTTC. It yields the protein CASRTGGNYEQYF. The V call is TRBV7-9, the J call TRBJ2-7, with 9 bases identical to TRBD1. Germline CDR1 and CDR2: SEHNR and FQNEAQ (reference sequence). This CDR3 has 13 residues. V was pared by 6 bases and J by 4 bases, with 4 bases of the junction left unmatched.

This clonotype has at least ten counts. The V gene is TRBV7-9, the J gene TRBJ2-4; possibly TRBD1 for D (5 bases). V was cut by 6 bases and J by 5 bases, with 8 bases left in between. The CDR3 is made up of 12 amino acids. Germline V CDR1 and CDR2: SEHNR, FQNEAQ (reference sequence). CDR3 region: CASSLQENIQYF. The CDR3 coding sequence is TGTGCCAGCAGTTTACAGGAAAACATTCAGTACTTC.

In its sample, this clonotype was seen many times. The rearrangement joins TRBV7-8 to TRBJ2-7, with a weak D call TRBD2 (6 bases). CDR1 is SGHVS and CDR2 is FQNEAQ in the germline V gene. This CDR3 has 13 residues. V dropped 9 bases and J dropped 1 base, with 13 bases sitting between them. CDR3 region: CASGRRGSYEQYF. The DNA for the CDR3 is TGTGCCAGTGGTCGTCGGGGGTCCTACGAGCAGTACTTC. Full variable domain (outside the CDR3, taken from reference TRBV7-8 and TRBJ2-7): GAGVSQSPRYKVAKRGQDVALRCDPISGHVSLFWYQQALGQGPEFLTYFQNEAQLDKSGLPSDRFFAERPEGSVSTLKIQRTQQEDSAVYLCASGRRGSYEQYFGPGTRLTVT.

This clonotype was seen a handful of times. V gene TRBV6-2 or TRBV6-3 combines with J gene TRBJ2-1, with TRBD1 matching over 7 bases. CDR3 length equals 14 residues. V gave up 6 bases and J gave up 4 bases; unmatched junction bases: 6. The germline V gene has CDR1 MNHEY and CDR2 SVGEGT. CDR3 loop: CASSGQAAYNEQFF. The CDR3 bases are TGTGCCAGCAGCGGACAGGCGGCTTACAATGAGCAGTTCTTC.

The chain recombines TRBV15 with TRBJ1-3; the match to TRBD1 covers 9 bases. In germline, CDR1 is LNHNV, CDR2 YYDKDF (reference sequence). J lost 4 bases, V lost 1 base, and 11 bases had no gene match. This CDR3 spans 18 amino acids. Here the CDR3 DNA reads TGTGCCACCAGCAGAGTCGTCAATACAGGGGGCTTCGGAAACACCATATATTTT. Protein: CATSRVVNTGGFGNTIYF.

This clonotype occurred a few times. The rearrangement joins TRBV12-5 to TRBJ2-5; D is unresolved. Germline V gene data show CDR1 as LGHNT and CDR2 as FRNRAP. V gave up 7 bases and J gave up 1 base, with 7 bases separating them. The CDR3 runs to 12 residues. The CDR3 spells CASASGQETQYF. DNA for the CDR3: TGTGCTAGTGCCTCAGGCCAAGAGACCCAGTACTTC.

V is TRBV27 and J is TRBJ2-1; the match to TRBD2 covers 9 bases. Germline V CDR1 and CDR2: MNHEY, SMNVEV (reference sequence). V was clipped by 4 bases and J by 7 bases; unmatched bases: 11. The CDR3 spans 16 residues. This CDR3 is CASSSALAGRGNEQFF. For the CDR3, the DNA is TGTGCCAGCAGTTCCGCCCTAGCGGGGAGGGGGAATGAGCAGTTCTTC.

Many counts were recorded for this clonotype. This chain links TRBV9 with TRBJ2-7; possible D gene TRBD2, 5 bases. V lost 4 bases and J lost 7, with 27 bases in between. The CDR3 has 17 residues. CDR1 is SGDLS, CDR2 YYNGEE, per germline. The CDR3 is CASSPTSKFSGSEEQYF. The DNA for the CDR3 is TGTGCCAGCAGCCCCACCTCAAAGTTTTCGGGGTCGGAGGAGCAGTACTTC.

This clonotype was picked up many times. The V call is TRBV24-1, the J call TRBJ2-3; no clear D. CDR3 length: 15 residues. CDR1 is KGHDR and CDR2 is SFDVKD in the germline V gene. V was pared by 3 bases and J by 0 bases, with 9 bases between. The CDR3 nucleotides are TGTGCCACCAGTGATCAACAAGCTAGCACAGATACGCAGTATTTT. Protein sequence: CATSDQQASTDTQYF.

As concerns this clonotype: A much larger clone sits a single nucleotide away, making a read error possible. The rearrangement joins TRBV19 to TRBJ2-1; maybe TRBD2 (6 bases). There are 15 residues in the CDR3. The germline V gene encodes CDR1 LNHDA and CDR2 SQIVND (reference sequence). The V and J ends lost 9 bases and 7 bases respectively, with 22 bases between them. CDR3 nucleotides: TGTGCCAGCAGACTAGTGGGACCGACGGGAAATGAGCAGTTCTTC. Translation: CASRLVGPTGNEQFF.

To note about this clonotype: Its ends do not fully match the called genes, so a read error is possible. V and J are TRBV9 and TRBJ2-2; either TRBD1 or TRBD2 may supply D (5 bases each). Germline CDR1 and CDR2: SGDLS and YYNGEE. The CDR3 consists of 13 residues. Written as DNA, the CDR3 is TGTGCCAGCAGCGTAGGGGGGACCGGGGAGCAGTTTTTT. It yields the protein CASSVGGTGEQFF.

This clonotype occurred a few times. This rearrangement joins TRBV4-1 to TRBJ1-2; TRBD1 might be the D (5 bases). Between the trimmed V and J ends, which lost 0 bases and 4 bases, there was a span of 15 bases. The CDR3 runs 16 residues. CDR1 MGHRA and CDR2 YSYEKL come from the germline V gene. The CDR3 sequence: CASSQDRGRTPYGYTF. For the CDR3, the DNA is TGCGCCAGCAGCCAAGATCGCGGCCGGACACCCTATGGCTACACCTTC.

The chain is built from TRBV28 and TRBJ1-5; D is unresolved. V lost 4 bases and J lost 5, with 27 bases in between. CDR3 size: 19 residues. Germline V CDR1 and CDR2: MDHEN, SYDVKM. CDR3 protein: CASSSPGRDWTLSHQPQHF. DNA of the CDR3: TGTGCCAGCAGTTCCCCGGGGAGGGATTGGACGTTAAGCCATCAGCCCCAGCATTTT.

This clonotype has a count of ten or more. The chain combines TRBV12-3 or TRBV12-4 with TRBJ2-5, with D maybe TRBD2 (6 bases). The CDR3 sequence is 15 residues long. V was trimmed by 4 bases and J by 5 bases, leaving 17 bases between them. DNA of the CDR3: TGTGCCAGCAGTTCGCCCCGGGACTGGGGGGAGACCCAGTACTTC. It translates to CASSSPRDWGETQYF.

Points on this clonotype: With a much larger clone just one base away, this may be a read error. This chain joins TRBV19 and TRBJ1-1; 8 bases map to TRBD1. Germline V CDR1 and CDR2: LNHDA, SQIVND (reference sequence). CDR3 size: 16 residues. Here the CDR3 reads CSSSIRLDRDRTEAFF. The CDR3 DNA follows: TGTTCCAGTAGTATACGACTAGACCGGGACAGGACCGAAGCTTTCTTT. The variable domain in full, with the rest retrieved from reference TRBV19 and TRBJ1-1, is DGGITQSPKYLFRKEGQNVTLSCEQNLNHDAMYWYRQDPGQGLRLIYYSQIVNDFQKGDIAEGYSVSREKKESFPLTVTSAQKNPTAFYLCSSSIRLDRDRTEAFFGQGTRLTVV.

The V and J genes are TRBV19 and TRBJ2-2, with a weak D call TRBD2 (6 bases). V was shortened by 3 bases and J by 0 bases, with 11 bases between the two germline ends. The V gene's germline CDR1 is LNHDA and CDR2 SQIVND (reference sequence). The CDR3 loop spans 16 amino acids. In nucleotides, the CDR3 is TGTGCCAGTAGTATTGGGGGGACGGCGAACACCGGGGAGCTGTTTTTT. Protein product: CASSIGGTANTGELFF.